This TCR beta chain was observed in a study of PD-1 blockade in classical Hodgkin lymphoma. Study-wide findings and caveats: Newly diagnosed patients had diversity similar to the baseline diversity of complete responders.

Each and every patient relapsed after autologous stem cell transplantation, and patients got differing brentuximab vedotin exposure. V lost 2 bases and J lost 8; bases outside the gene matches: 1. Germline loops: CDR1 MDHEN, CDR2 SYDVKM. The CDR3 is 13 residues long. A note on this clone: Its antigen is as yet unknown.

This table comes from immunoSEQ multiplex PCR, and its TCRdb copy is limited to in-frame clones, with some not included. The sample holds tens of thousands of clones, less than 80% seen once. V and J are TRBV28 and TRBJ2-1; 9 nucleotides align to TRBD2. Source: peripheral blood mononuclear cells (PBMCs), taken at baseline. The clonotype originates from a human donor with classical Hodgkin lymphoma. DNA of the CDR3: TGTGCCAGCAGTTTAGCGGGAGGGGATGAGCAGTTCTTC. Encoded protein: CASSLAGGDEQFF.